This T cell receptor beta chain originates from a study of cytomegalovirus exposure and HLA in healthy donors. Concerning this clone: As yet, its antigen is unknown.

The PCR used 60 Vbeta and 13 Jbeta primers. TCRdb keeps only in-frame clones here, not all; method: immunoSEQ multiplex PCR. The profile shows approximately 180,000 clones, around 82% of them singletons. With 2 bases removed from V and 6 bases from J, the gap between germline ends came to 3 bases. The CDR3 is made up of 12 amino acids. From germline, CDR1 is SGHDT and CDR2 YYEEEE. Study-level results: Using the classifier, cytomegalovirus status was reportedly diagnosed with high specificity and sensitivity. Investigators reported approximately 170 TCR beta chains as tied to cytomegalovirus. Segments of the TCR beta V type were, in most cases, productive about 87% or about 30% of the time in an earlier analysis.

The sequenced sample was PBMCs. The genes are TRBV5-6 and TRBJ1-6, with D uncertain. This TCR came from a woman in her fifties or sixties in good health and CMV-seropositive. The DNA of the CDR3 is TGTGCCAGCAGCTTCTTTAATTCACCCCTCCACTTT. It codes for CASSFFNSPLHF.